The rows below give T cell receptor beta chains drawn from one sample of a study of beta chain features in type 1 diabetes. TCRdb's copy holds only in-frame clones and misses some; the assay was immunoSEQ multiplex PCR. In the table there are hundreds of thousands of clones, around 13% of which are singletons. The sample taken for sequencing was naive CD4+ T cells from blood. These receptors were taken from a man between 18 and 35 years old in good health. CDR3s include the opening cysteine and the closing phenylalanine or tryptophan. Fields, in order: clone size, CDR3 length, D gene, J gene, V gene, CDR3 protein, CDR3 DNA. The D gene is left open where the match is weak. Expanded clones are given a class, and other clones once, few, many or no size at all.

clone_size: NA; cdr3_length: 13; d_call: NA; j_call: TRBJ1-1; v_call: TRBV5-4; cdr3_aa: CASSQTVNTEAFF; cdr3_nt: TGTGCCAGCAGCCAAACAGTGAACACTGAAGCTTTCTTT
clone_size: NA; cdr3_length: 15; d_call: NA; j_call: TRBJ2-7; v_call: TRBV30; cdr3_aa: CAWSVRAGEAYEQYF; cdr3_nt: TGTGCCTGGAGTGTACGGGCCGGGGAAGCCTACGAGCAGTACTTC
clone_size: NA; cdr3_length: 17; d_call: NA; j_call: TRBJ2-1; v_call: TRBV9; cdr3_aa: CASSQIDFGRSYNEQFF; cdr3_nt: TGTGCCAGCAGCCAAATTGACTTTGGCCGCTCCTACAATGAGCAGTTCTTC
clone_size: few; cdr3_length: 17; d_call: NA; j_call: TRBJ2-3; v_call: TRBV15; cdr3_aa: CATSRENAQATTDTQYF; cdr3_nt: TGTGCCACCAGCAGAGAGAATGCGCAGGCGACCACAGATACGCAGTATTTT
clone_size: NA; cdr3_length: 15; d_call: NA; j_call: TRBJ1-3; v_call: TRBV5-4; cdr3_aa: CASSLNIFSGNTIYF; cdr3_nt: TGTGCCAGCAGCCTTAATATCTTCTCTGGAAACACCATATATTTT
clone_size: few; cdr3_length: 15; d_call: NA; j_call: TRBJ1-1; v_call: TRBV2; cdr3_aa: CASSKETAMNTEAFF; cdr3_nt: TGTGCCAGCAGTAAAGAGACAGCTATGAACACTGAAGCTTTCTTT
clone_size: few; cdr3_length: 15; d_call: TRBD2; j_call: TRBJ2-1; v_call: TRBV5-1; cdr3_aa: CASSSTGTSPNEQFF; cdr3_nt: TGCGCCAGCAGCTCCACCGGGACTAGCCCCAATGAGCAGTTCTTC
clone_size: few; cdr3_length: 14; d_call: TRBD2; j_call: TRBJ2-1; v_call: TRBV30; cdr3_aa: CAFRLAGSYNEQFF; cdr3_nt: TGTGCCTTCCGACTAGCGGGGAGCTACAATGAGCAGTTCTTC
clone_size: few; cdr3_length: 16; d_call: TRBD1; j_call: TRBJ2-1; v_call: TRBV9; cdr3_aa: CASSAAQGQFYNEQFF; cdr3_nt: TGTGCCAGCAGCGCCGCTCAGGGACAGTTCTACAATGAGCAGTTCTTC
clone_size: NA; cdr3_length: 13; d_call: NA; j_call: TRBJ1-3; v_call: TRBV7-2; cdr3_aa: CASSSDFGNTIYF; cdr3_nt: TGTGCCAGCAGCTCAGACTTCGGAAACACCATATATTTT
clone_size: NA; cdr3_length: 13; d_call: NA; j_call: TRBJ2-1; v_call: TRBV2; cdr3_aa: CAEQGNSYNEQFF; cdr3_nt: TGTGCCGAGCAGGGTAACTCCTACAATGAGCAGTTCTTC
clone_size: NA; cdr3_length: 14; d_call: TRBD1; j_call: TRBJ1-1; v_call: TRBV28; cdr3_aa: CASRWTGSVTEAFF; cdr3_nt: TGTGCCAGCAGATGGACAGGGAGTGTCACTGAAGCTTTCTTT
clone_size: NA; cdr3_length: 14; d_call: NA; j_call: TRBJ2-1; v_call: TRBV7-8; cdr3_aa: CASSSKRGGNEQFF; cdr3_nt: TGTGCCAGCAGCTCTAAGAGGGGGGGCAATGAGCAGTTCTTC
clone_size: NA; cdr3_length: 17; d_call: TRBD2; j_call: TRBJ2-5; v_call: TRBV15; cdr3_aa: CATSNGLAGGQRETQYF; cdr3_nt: TGTGCCACCAGCAACGGACTAGCGGGGGGGCAGAGAGAGACCCAGTACTTC
clone_size: few; cdr3_length: 15; d_call: TRBD2; j_call: TRBJ2-3; v_call: TRBV6-1; cdr3_aa: CASSERAGGVDTQYF; cdr3_nt: TGTGCCAGCAGTGAACGGGCGGGAGGAGTGGATACGCAGTATTTT
clone_size: few; cdr3_length: 12; d_call: NA; j_call: TRBJ1-5; v_call: TRBV28; cdr3_aa: CASNQLTQPQHF; cdr3_nt: TGTGCCAGCAACCAGCTGACACAGCCCCAGCATTTT
clone_size: NA; cdr3_length: 13; d_call: NA; j_call: TRBJ2-3; v_call: TRBV29-1; cdr3_aa: CSVEGALTDTQYF; cdr3_nt: TGCAGCGTTGAGGGGGCGCTGACAGATACGCAGTATTTT
clone_size: NA; cdr3_length: 15; d_call: NA; j_call: TRBJ1-3; v_call: TRBV6-5; cdr3_aa: CASSSQQDRGNTIYF; cdr3_nt: TGTGCCAGCAGTAGCCAGCAGGACAGAGGAAACACCATATATTTT
clone_size: few; cdr3_length: 14; d_call: NA; j_call: TRBJ2-2; v_call: TRBV19; cdr3_aa: CASSISGAVGELFF; cdr3_nt: TGTGCCAGTAGTATATCAGGGGCTGTCGGGGAGCTGTTTTTT
clone_size: once; cdr3_length: 17; d_call: NA; j_call: TRBJ2-1; v_call: TRBV11-2; cdr3_aa: CASASFWYGQEGNEQFF; cdr3_nt: TGTGCCAGCGCGTCATTCTGGTATGGACAGGAGGGCAATGAGCAGTTCTTC
clone_size: few; cdr3_length: 14; d_call: TRBD1; j_call: TRBJ1-4; v_call: TRBV30; cdr3_aa: CAWRGQGDVEKLFF; cdr3_nt: TGTGCCTGGCGGGGACAGGGGGATGTTGAAAAACTGTTTTTT
clone_size: NA; cdr3_length: 14; d_call: NA; j_call: TRBJ1-6; v_call: TRBV5-6; cdr3_aa: CASSIGQSYSPLHF; cdr3_nt: TGTGCCAGCAGCATAGGACAGAGTTATTCACCCCTCCACTTT
clone_size: NA; cdr3_length: 14; d_call: NA; j_call: TRBJ2-3; v_call: TRBV18; cdr3_aa: CASSPLETLGTQYF; cdr3_nt: TGTGCCAGCTCACCATTGGAGACGCTGGGTACGCAGTATTTT
clone_size: few; cdr3_length: 16; d_call: TRBD1; j_call: TRBJ2-7; v_call: TRBV28; cdr3_aa: CASSFGGAGGWYEQYF; cdr3_nt: TGTGCCAGCAGTTTCGGCGGGGCAGGGGGCTGGTACGAGCAGTACTTC
clone_size: few; cdr3_length: 14; d_call: TRBD1; j_call: TRBJ2-5; v_call: TRBV30; cdr3_aa: CAWSRGQGVETQYF; cdr3_nt: TGTGCCTGGAGTCGGGGACAGGGTGTAGAGACCCAGTACTTC
clone_size: NA; cdr3_length: 16; d_call: TRBD2; j_call: TRBJ2-1; v_call: TRBV5-5; cdr3_aa: CASSSTSGGGKNEQFF; cdr3_nt: TGTGCCAGCAGCTCTACTAGCGGGGGGGGTAAGAATGAGCAGTTCTTC
clone_size: few; cdr3_length: 16; d_call: TRBD2; j_call: TRBJ2-1; v_call: TRBV19; cdr3_aa: CASSIDLGLAGYEQFF; cdr3_nt: TGTGCCAGTAGTATAGACCTTGGACTAGCGGGTTATGAGCAGTTCTTC
clone_size: NA; cdr3_length: 13; d_call: NA; j_call: TRBJ2-7; v_call: TRBV6-5; cdr3_aa: CASSNGRVREQYF; cdr3_nt: TGTGCCAGCAGCAACGGTCGGGTAAGGGAGCAGTACTTC
clone_size: NA; cdr3_length: 16; d_call: TRBD1; j_call: TRBJ2-7; v_call: TRBV7-8; cdr3_aa: CASSLRGGTGTYEQYF; cdr3_nt: TGTGCCAGCAGCTTAAGGGGCGGGACAGGGACCTACGAGCAGTACTTC
clone_size: once; cdr3_length: 15; d_call: NA; j_call: TRBJ2-3; v_call: TRBV27; cdr3_aa: CASSLVISSTDTQYF; cdr3_nt: TGTGCCAGCAGTTTAGTGATCAGTAGCACAGATACGCAGTATTTT
clone_size: few; cdr3_length: 13; d_call: NA; j_call: TRBJ1-6; v_call: TRBV7-2; cdr3_aa: CASSFTGHSPLHF; cdr3_nt: TGTGCCAGCAGCTTTACAGGGCATTCACCCCTCCACTTT
clone_size: NA; cdr3_length: 16; d_call: NA; j_call: TRBJ2-1; v_call: TRBV5-4; cdr3_aa: CASSWGGIYGPGEQFF; cdr3_nt: TGTGCCAGCAGCTGGGGCGGGATCTATGGCCCCGGTGAGCAGTTCTTC
clone_size: NA; cdr3_length: 16; d_call: NA; j_call: TRBJ2-7; v_call: TRBV12-2; cdr3_aa: CASRLGAGTGVYEQYF; cdr3_nt: TGTGCAAGTCGCTTAGGAGCCGGGACAGGGGTGTACGAGCAGTACTTC
clone_size: NA; cdr3_length: 15; d_call: TRBD2; j_call: TRBJ2-3; v_call: TRBV5-1; cdr3_aa: CASAVSGRATDTQYF; cdr3_nt: TGCGCCAGCGCTGTTAGCGGGAGGGCCACAGATACGCAGTATTTT
clone_size: few; cdr3_length: 12; d_call: TRBD1; j_call: TRBJ1-1; v_call: TRBV19; cdr3_aa: CASKGRGNEAFF; cdr3_nt: TGTGCCAGTAAGGGCAGGGGGAATGAAGCTTTCTTT
clone_size: NA; cdr3_length: 16; d_call: NA; j_call: TRBJ2-2; v_call: TRBV28; cdr3_aa: CASRKPRLDSTGELFF; cdr3_nt: TGTGCCAGCAGGAAACCCCGACTAGATAGTACCGGGGAGCTGTTTTTT
clone_size: NA; cdr3_length: 15; d_call: TRBD2; j_call: TRBJ2-5; v_call: TRBV14; cdr3_aa: CASSSTRGSQETQYF; cdr3_nt: TGTGCCAGCAGCTCGACGCGGGGGTCCCAAGAGACCCAGTACTTC
clone_size: many; cdr3_length: 12; d_call: NA; j_call: TRBJ2-5; v_call: TRBV29-1; cdr3_aa: CSVEGRAETQYF; cdr3_nt: TGCAGCGTTGAAGGGAGGGCGGAGACCCAGTACTTC
clone_size: NA; cdr3_length: 14; d_call: TRBD1; j_call: TRBJ1-6; v_call: TRBV5-1; cdr3_aa: CASSFGTGNSPLHF; cdr3_nt: TGCGCCAGCAGCTTTGGGACAGGGAATTCACCCCTCCACTTT
clone_size: few; cdr3_length: 13; d_call: NA; j_call: TRBJ1-1; v_call: TRBV30; cdr3_aa: CAWARTVNTEAFF; cdr3_nt: TGTGCCTGGGCCCGTACAGTGAACACTGAAGCTTTCTTT
clone_size: few; cdr3_length: 14; d_call: NA; j_call: TRBJ1-2; v_call: TRBV30; cdr3_aa: CAWRILDRSYGYTF; cdr3_nt: TGTGCCTGGAGGATTCTCGACAGAAGCTATGGCTACACCTTC
clone_size: few; cdr3_length: 15; d_call: NA; j_call: TRBJ2-5; v_call: TRBV5-1; cdr3_aa: CASSLNGGGLETQYF; cdr3_nt: TGCGCCAGCAGCTTGAATGGAGGCGGATTAGAGACCCAGTACTTC
clone_size: few; cdr3_length: 14; d_call: NA; j_call: TRBJ2-3; v_call: TRBV9; cdr3_aa: CASGAGTSTDTQYF; cdr3_nt: TGTGCCAGTGGGGCCGGTACTAGCACAGATACGCAGTATTTT
clone_size: NA; cdr3_length: 14; d_call: NA; j_call: TRBJ2-2; v_call: TRBV30; cdr3_aa: CAWSVLGGTGELFF; cdr3_nt: TGTGCCTGGAGTGTACTCGGGGGAACCGGGGAGCTGTTTTTT